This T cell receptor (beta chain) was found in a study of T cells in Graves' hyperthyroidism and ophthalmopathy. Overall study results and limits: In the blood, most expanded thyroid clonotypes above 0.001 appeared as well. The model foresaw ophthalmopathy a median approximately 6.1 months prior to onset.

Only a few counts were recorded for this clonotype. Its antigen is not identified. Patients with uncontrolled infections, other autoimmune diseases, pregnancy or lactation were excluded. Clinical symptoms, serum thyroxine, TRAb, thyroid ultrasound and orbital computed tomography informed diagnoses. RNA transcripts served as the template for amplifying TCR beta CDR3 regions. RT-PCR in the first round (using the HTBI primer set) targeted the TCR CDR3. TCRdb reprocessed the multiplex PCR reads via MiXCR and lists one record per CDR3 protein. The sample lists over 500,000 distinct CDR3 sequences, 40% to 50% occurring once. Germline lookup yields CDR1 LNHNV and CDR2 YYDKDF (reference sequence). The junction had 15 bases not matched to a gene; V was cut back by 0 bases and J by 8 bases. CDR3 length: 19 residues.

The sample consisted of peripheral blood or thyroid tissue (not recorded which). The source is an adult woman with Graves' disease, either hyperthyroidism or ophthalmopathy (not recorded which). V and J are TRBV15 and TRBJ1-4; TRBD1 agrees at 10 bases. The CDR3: CATSRDRRDRGVRVEKLFF. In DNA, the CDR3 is TGTGCCACCAGCAGAGATCGTCGGGACAGGGGTGTGCGGGTGGAAAAACTGTTTTTT.